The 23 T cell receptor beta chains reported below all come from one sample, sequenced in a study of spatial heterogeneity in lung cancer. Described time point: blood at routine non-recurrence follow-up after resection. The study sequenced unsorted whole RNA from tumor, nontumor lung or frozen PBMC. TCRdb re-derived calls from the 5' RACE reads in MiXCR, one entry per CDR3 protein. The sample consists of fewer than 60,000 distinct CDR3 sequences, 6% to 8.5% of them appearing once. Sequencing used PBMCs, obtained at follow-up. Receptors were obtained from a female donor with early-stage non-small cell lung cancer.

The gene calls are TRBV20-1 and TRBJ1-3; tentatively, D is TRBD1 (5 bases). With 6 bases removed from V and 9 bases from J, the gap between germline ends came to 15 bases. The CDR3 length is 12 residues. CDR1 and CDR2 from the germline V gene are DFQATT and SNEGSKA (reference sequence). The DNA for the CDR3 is TGCAGTGCCTCGGGGCCTGGAGGCACCATATATTTT. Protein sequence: CSASGPGGTIYF.

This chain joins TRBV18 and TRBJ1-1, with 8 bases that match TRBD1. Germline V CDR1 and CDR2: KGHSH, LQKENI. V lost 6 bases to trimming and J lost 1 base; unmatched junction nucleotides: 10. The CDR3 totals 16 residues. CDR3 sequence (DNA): TGTGCCAGCTCCACCGGACAGGGAGGAGCGAACACTGAAGCTTTCTTT. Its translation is CASSTGQGGANTEAFF.

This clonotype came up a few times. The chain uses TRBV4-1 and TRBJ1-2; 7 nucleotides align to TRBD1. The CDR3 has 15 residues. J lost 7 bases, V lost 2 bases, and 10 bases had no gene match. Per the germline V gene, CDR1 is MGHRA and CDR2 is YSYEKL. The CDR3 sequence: CASSQPSGGRVGYTF. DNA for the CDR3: TGCGCCAGCAGCCAACCCTCAGGGGGAAGGGTTGGCTACACCTTC.

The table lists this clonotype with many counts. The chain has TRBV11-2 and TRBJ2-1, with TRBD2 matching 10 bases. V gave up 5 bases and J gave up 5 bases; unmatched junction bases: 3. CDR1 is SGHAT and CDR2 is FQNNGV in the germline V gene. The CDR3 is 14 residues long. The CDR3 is CASSLAGAHNEQFF. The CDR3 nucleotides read TGTGCCAGCAGCCTAGCGGGGGCTCACAATGAGCAGTTCTTC.

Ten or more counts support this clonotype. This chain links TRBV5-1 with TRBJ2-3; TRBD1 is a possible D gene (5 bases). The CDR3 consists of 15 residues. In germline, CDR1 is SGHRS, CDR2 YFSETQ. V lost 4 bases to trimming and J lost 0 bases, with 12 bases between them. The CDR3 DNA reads TGCGCCAGCAGCGACGGAGACAGCAGCACAGATACGCAGTATTTT. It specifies CASSDGDSSTDTQYF. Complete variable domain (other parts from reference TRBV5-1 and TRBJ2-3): KAGVTQTPRYLIKTRGQQVTLSCSPISGHRSVSWYQQTPGQGLQFLFEYFSETQRNKGNFPGRFSGRQFSNSRSEMNVSTLELGDSALYLCASSDGDSSTDTQYFGPGTRLTVL.

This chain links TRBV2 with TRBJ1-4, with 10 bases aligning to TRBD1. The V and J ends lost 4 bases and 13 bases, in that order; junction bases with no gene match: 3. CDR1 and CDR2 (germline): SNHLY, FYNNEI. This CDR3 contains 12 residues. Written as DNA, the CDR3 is TGTGCCAGCAGTGGGGACAGGGGCATACTGTTTTTT. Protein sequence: CASSGDRGILFF.

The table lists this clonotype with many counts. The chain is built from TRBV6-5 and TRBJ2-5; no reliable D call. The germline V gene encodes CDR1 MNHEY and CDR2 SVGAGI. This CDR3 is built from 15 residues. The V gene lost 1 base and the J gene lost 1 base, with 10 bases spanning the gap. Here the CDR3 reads CASSYWAAPQETQYF. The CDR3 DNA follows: TGTGCCAGCAGTTACTGGGCAGCACCCCAAGAGACCCAGTACTTC.

CDR3 amino acids: CASSVGLVAGGLPYEQYF. The DNA for the CDR3 is TGTGCCAGCAGCGTAGGTTTGGTAGCGGGGGGCCTCCCCTACGAGCAGTACTTC. V gene TRBV9 combines with J gene TRBJ2-7, with 10 bases matching TRBD2. Germline-derived CDR1 and CDR2 are SGDLS and YYNGEE. The V gene end was trimmed by 0 bases and the J gene end by 2 bases; junction bases not matched to a gene: 11. This CDR3 comprises 18 residues. The full variable domain, rest sourced from reference TRBV9 and TRBJ2-7, is DSGVTQTPKHLITATGQRVTLRCSPRSGDLSVYWYQQSLDQGLQFLIQYYNGEERAKGNILERFSAQQFPDLHSELNLSSLELGDSALYFCASSVGLVAGGLPYEQYFGPGTRLTVT.

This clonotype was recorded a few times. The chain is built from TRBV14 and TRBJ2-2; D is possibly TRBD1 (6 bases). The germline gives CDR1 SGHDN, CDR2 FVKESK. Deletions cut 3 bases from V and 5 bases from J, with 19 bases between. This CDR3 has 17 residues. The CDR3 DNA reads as TGTGCCAGCAGCCAGGAAATCCGCGGACAGAGAACCGGGGAGCTGTTTTTT. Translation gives CASSQEIRGQRTGELFF.

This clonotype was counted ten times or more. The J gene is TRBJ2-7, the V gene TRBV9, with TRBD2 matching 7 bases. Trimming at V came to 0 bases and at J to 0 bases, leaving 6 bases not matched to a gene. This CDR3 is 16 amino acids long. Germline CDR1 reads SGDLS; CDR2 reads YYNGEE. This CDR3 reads CASSVAGGGSSYEQYF. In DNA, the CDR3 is TGTGCCAGCAGCGTAGCCGGCGGGGGAAGCTCCTACGAGCAGTACTTC.

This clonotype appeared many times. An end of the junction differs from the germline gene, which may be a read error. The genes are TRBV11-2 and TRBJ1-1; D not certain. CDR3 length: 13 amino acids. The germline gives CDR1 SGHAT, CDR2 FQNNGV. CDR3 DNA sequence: TGTGCCAGCAGCTTAGTTGCGGGGTCAGGCTCGCTCTTT. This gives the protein CASSLVAGSGSLF.

In DNA form, the CDR3 reads TGTGCCGCCCGAGCAGGGGGCGGGGAGACCCAGTACTTC. This codes for CAARAGGGETQYF. This chain uses TRBV2 with TRBJ2-5, with 8 positions matching TRBD1. With 11 bases clipped from V and 5 bases from J, the junction kept 10 bases outside the gene matches. CDR1 SNHLY and CDR2 FYNNEI come from the germline V gene. The CDR3 is made up of 13 amino acids.

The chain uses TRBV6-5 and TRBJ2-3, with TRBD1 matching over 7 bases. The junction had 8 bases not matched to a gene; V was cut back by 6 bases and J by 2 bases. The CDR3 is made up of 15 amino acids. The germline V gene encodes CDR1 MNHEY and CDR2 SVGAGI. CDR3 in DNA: TGTGCCAGCAGACCCGGGACAGCATTCACAGATACGCAGTATTTT. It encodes CASRPGTAFTDTQYF.

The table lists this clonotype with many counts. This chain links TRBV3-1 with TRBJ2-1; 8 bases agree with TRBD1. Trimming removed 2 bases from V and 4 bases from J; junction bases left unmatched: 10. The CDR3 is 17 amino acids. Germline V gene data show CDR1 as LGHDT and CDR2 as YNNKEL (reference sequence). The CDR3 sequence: CASSQNLGTGPYNEQFF. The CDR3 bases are TGTGCCAGCAGCCAAAACCTTGGGACAGGCCCTTACAATGAGCAGTTCTTC.

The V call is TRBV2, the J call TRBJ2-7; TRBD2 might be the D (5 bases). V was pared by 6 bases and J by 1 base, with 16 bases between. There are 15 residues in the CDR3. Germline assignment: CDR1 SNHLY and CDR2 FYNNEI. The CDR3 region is CASSPGIYLSYEQYF. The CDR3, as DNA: TGTGCCAGCAGCCCGGGGATTTACCTATCCTACGAGCAGTACTTC.

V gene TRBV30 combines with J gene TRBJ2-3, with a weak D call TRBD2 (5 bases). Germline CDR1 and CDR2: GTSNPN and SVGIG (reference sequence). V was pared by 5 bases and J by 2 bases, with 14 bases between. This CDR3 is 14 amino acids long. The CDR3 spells CAWGWTYSTDTQYF. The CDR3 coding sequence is TGTGCCTGGGGCTGGACTTATTCCACAGATACGCAGTATTTT.

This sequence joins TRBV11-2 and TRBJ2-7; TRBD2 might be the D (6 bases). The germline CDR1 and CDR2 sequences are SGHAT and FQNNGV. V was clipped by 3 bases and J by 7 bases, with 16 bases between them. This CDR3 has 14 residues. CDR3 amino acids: CASSFPTGVEEQYF. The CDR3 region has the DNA TGTGCCAGCAGCTTCCCAACGGGGGTGGAAGAGCAGTACTTC.

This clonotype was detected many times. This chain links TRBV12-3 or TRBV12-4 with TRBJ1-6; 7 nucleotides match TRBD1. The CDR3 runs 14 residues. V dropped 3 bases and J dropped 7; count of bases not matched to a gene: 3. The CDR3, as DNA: TGTGCCAGCAGTTTGACAGGGCGAAATTCACCCCTCCACTTT. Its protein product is CASSLTGRNSPLHF.

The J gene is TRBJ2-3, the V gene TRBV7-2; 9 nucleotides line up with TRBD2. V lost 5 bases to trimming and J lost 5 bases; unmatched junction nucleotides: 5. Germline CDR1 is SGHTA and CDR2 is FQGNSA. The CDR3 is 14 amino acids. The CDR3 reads CASSQRGAEDTQYF. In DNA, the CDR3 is TGTGCCAGCAGCCAGCGGGGGGCCGAAGATACGCAGTATTTT.

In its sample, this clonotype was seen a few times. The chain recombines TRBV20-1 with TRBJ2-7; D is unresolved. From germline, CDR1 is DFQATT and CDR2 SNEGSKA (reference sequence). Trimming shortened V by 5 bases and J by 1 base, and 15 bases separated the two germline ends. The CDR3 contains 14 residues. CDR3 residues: CSAPPRPQSYEQYF. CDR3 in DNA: TGCAGTGCTCCCCCGCGCCCGCAATCCTACGAGCAGTACTTC.

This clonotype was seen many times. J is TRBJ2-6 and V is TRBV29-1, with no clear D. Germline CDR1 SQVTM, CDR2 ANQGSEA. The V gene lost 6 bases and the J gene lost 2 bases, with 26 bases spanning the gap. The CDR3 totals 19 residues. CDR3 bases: TGCAGCGTGGCCACGTTGGCCCAGAGAAGGGATACTGGGGCCAACGTCCTGACTTTC. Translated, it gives CSVATLAQRRDTGANVLTF.

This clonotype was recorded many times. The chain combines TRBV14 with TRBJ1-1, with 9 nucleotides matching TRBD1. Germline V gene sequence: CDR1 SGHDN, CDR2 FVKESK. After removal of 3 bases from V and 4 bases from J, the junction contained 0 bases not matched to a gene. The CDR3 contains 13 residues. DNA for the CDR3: TGTGCCAGCAGCCAGGACAGGGGCACTGAAGCTTTCTTT. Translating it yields CASSQDRGTEAFF.

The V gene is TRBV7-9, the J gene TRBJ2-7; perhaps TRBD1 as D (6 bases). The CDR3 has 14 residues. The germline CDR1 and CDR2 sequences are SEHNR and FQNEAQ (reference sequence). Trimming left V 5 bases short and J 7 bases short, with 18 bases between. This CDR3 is CASSRRQVDGEQYF. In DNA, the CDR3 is TGTGCCAGCAGCCGGCGACAGGTGGATGGAGAGCAGTACTTC. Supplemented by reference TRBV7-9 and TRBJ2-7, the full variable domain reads DTGVSQNPRHKITKRGQNVTFRCDPISEHNRLYWYRQTLGQGPEFLTYFQNEAQLEKSRLLSDRFSAERPKGSFSTLEIQRTEQGDSAMYLCASSRRQVDGEQYFGPGTRLTVT.